A few counts support the clone carrying this T cell receptor beta chain. Antigen specificity is unknown. Time point defined: recipient sample about 28 days before transplant, after cytoreduction. Recipients were bled about 28 days pretransplant and at posttransplant days 30, 100, 180. Libraries were prepared by immunoSEQ multiplex PCR; TCRdb keeps only in-frame clonotypes and omits some of them. This table holds approximately 80,000 clones, 90% to 96% found once. V lost 0 bases, J lost 4 bases, and 9 bases lay in between. The CDR3 spans 13 residues. Germline CDR1 and CDR2: GTSNPN and SVGIG (reference sequence). This specimen comes from a study of T cell clonotyping in hematopoietic cell transplantation. Study-level findings and limits: Graft donor and pretransplant recipient Inverse Simpson Index values predicted broader posttransplant TCR diversity. After transplant, recipient diversity fell while pathologically expanded clonotypes grew through day 180. Few recipient clonotypes overlapped donors; over 95% were de novo at given depth.

The V call is TRBV30, the J call TRBJ1-1, with unresolved D. Specimen: peripheral blood mononuclear cells, collected before stem cell transplant. This sequence originates from a woman aged 45-59 years with acute myeloid leukemia. Some clones in this sample may be carry-over from other donors' samples. The CDR3 reads CAWSVPSLTEAFF. CDR3 DNA: TGTGCCTGGAGTGTACCCAGTCTCACTGAAGCTTTCTTT.